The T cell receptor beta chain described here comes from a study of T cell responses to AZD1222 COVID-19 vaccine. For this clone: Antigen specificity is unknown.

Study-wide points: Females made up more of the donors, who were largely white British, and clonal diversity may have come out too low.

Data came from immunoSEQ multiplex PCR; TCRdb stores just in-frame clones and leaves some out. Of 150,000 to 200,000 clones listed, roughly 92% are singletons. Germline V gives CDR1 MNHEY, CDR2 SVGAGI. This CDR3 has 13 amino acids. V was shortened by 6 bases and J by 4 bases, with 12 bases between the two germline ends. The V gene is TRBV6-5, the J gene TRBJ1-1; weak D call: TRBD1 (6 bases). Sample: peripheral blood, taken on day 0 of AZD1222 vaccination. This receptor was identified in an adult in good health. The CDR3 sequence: CASRPTGTTEAFF. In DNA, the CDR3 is TGTGCCAGCAGGCCCACAGGGACCACTGAAGCTTTCTTT.